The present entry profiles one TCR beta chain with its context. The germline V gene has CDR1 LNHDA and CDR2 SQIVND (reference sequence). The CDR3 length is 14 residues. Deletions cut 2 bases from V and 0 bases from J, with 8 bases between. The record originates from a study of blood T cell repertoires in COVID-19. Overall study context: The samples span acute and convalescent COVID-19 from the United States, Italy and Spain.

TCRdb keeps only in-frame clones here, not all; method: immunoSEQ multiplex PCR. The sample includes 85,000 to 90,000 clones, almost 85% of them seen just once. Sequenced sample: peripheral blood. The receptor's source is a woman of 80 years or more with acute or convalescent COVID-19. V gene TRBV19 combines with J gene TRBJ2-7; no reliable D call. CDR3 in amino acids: CASSISYSSYEQYF. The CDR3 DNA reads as TGTGCCAGTAGTATATCCTACTCCTCCTACGAGCAGTACTTC.